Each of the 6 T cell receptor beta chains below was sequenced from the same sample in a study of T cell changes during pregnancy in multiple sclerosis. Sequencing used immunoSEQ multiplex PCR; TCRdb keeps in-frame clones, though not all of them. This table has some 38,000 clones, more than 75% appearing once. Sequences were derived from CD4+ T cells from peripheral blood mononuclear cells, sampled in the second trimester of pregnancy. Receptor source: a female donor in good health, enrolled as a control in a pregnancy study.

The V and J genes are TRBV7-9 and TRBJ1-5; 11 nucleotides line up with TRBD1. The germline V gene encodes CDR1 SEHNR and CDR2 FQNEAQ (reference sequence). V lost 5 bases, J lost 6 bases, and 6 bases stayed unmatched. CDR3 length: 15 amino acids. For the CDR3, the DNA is TGTGCCAGCAGCATCGGACAGGGGGCGAGTCAGCCCCAGCATTTT. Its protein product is CASSIGQGASQPQHF.

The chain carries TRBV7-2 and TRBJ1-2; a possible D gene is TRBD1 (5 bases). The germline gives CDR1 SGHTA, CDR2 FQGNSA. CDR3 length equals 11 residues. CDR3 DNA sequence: TGTGTCGTGGGGGGTAACTATGGCTACACCTTC. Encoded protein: CVVGGNYGYTF.

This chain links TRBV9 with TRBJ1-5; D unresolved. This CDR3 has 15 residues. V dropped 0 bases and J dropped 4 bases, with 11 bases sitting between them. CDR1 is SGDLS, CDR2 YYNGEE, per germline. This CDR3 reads CASSVDPGWNQPQHF. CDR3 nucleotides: TGTGCCAGCAGCGTAGACCCGGGGTGGAATCAGCCCCAGCATTTT. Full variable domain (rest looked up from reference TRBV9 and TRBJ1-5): DSGVTQTPKHLITATGQRVTLRCSPRSGDLSVYWYQQSLDQGLQFLIQYYNGEERAKGNILERFSAQQFPDLHSELNLSSLELGDSALYFCASSVDPGWNQPQHFGDGTRLSIL.

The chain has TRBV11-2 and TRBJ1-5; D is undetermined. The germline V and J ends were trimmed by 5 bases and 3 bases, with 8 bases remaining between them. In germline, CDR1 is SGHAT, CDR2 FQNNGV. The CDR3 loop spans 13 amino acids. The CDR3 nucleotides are TGTGCCAGCAGCCTGGCCCCCAATCAGCCCCAGCATTTT. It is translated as CASSLAPNQPQHF.

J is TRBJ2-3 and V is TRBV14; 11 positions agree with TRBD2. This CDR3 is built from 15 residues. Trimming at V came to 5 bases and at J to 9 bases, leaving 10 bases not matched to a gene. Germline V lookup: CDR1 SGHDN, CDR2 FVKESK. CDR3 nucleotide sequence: TGTGCCAGCAGCAGGGGCCTAGCGGGGGGCGGCACGCAGTATTTT. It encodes CASSRGLAGGGTQYF. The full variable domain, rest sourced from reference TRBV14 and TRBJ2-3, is EAGVTQFPSHSVIEKGQTVTLRCDPISGHDNLYWYRRVMGKEIKFLLHFVKESKQDESGMPNNRFLAERTGGTYSTLKVQPAELEDSGVYFCASSRGLAGGGTQYFGPGTRLTVL.

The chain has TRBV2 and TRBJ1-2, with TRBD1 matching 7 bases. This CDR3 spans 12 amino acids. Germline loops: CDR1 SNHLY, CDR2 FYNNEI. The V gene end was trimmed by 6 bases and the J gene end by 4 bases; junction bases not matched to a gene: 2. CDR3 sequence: CASRGTVYGYTF. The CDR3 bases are TGTGCCAGCAGAGGGACAGTCTATGGCTACACCTTC.